The source of this T cell receptor (beta chain) is a study of T cell responses to AZD1222 COVID-19 vaccine. Study summary: Second-dose intervals of approximately 4 or approximately 12 weeks were pooled. The study, taken as a whole, reports: Donors were largely white British and mainly female; clonal diversity was possibly underestimated. Researchers report vaccine-associated CD4 TCRs spanning spike, with dominance at 160-218 and 743-854. Spike-specific TCR depth and breadth grew after two AZD1222 doses.

Measured with immunoSEQ multiplex PCR; TCRdb has only the in-frame clones, and not every one. Of 150,000 or so clones listed, 91% are singletons. The CDR3 runs to 16 residues. The V and J ends lost 3 bases and 0 bases respectively, with 13 bases between them. The germline CDR1 and CDR2 sequences are SGDLS and YYNGEE. With respect to this clone: Its antigen remains unknown.

V is TRBV9 and J is TRBJ1-3, with D possibly being TRBD1 (5 bases). Sequences were derived from peripheral blood, sampled on day 0 of AZD1222 vaccination. The source of this sequence is an adult in good health. The CDR3 nucleotides read TGTGCCAGCAGCGAGTCAGGACACAGCTCTGGAAACACCATATATTTT. Protein product: CASSESGHSSGNTIYF.